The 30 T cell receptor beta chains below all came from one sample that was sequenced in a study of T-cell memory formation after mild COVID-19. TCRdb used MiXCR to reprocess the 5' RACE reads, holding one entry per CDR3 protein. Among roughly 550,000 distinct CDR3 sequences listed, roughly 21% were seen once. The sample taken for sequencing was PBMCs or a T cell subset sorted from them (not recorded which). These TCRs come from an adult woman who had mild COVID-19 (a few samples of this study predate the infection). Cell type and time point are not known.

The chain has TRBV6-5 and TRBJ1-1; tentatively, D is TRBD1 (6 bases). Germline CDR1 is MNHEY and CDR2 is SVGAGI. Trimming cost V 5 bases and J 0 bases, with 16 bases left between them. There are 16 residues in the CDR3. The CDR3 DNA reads TGTGCCAGCAGTCCCAGGGGCGTGATAATGAACACTGAAGCTTTCTTT. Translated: CASSPRGVIMNTEAFF.

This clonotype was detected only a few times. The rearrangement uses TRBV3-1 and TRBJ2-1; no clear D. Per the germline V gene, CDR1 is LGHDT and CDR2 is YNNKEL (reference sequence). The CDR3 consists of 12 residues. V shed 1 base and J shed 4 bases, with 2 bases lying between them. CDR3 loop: CASSQVYNEQFF. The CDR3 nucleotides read TGTGCCAGCAGCCAAGTGTACAATGAGCAGTTCTTC.

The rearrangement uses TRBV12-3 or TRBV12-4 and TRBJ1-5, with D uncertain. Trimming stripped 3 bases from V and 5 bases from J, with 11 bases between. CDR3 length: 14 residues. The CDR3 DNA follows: TGTGCCAGCAGTTTTGTAGGGTCCCATCAGCCCCAGCATTTT. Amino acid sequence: CASSFVGSHQPQHF.

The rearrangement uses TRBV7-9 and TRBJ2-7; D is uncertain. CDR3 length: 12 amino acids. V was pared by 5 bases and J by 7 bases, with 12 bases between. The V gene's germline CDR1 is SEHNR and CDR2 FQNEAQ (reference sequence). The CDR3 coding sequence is TGTGCCAGCAGCCCATCCTCTGTGGAGCAGTACTTC. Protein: CASSPSSVEQYF.

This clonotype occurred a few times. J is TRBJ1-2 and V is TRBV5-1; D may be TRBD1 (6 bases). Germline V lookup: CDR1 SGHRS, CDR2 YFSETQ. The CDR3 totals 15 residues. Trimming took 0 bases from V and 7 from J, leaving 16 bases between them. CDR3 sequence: CASSLEAGAVGGYTF. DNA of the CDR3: TGCGCCAGCAGCTTGGAGGCAGGGGCGGTTGGTGGCTACACCTTC. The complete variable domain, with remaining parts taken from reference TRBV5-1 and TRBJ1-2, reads KAGVTQTPRYLIKTRGQQVTLSCSPISGHRSVSWYQQTPGQGLQFLFEYFSETQRNKGNFPGRFSGRQFSNSRSEMNVSTLELGDSALYLCASSLEAGAVGGYTFGSGTRLTVV.

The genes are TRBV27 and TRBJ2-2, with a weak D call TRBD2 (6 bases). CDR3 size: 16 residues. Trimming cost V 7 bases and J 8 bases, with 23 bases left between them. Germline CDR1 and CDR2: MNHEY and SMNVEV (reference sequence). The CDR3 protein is CASTFLWQGGAGELFF. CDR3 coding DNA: TGTGCCAGCACCTTCCTCTGGCAGGGCGGGGCAGGGGAGCTGTTTTTT.

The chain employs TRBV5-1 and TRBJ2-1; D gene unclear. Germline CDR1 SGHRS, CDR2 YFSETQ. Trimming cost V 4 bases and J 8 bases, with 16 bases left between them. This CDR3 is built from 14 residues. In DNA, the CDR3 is TGCGCCAGCAGCCCCGGACCGCCCACGGATGAGCAGTTCTTC. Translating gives CASSPGPPTDEQFF.

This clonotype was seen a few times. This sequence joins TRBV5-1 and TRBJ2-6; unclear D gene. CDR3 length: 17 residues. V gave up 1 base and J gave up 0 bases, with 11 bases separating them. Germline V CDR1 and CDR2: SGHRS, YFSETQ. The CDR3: CASSLSMAYSGANVLTF. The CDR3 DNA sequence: TGCGCCAGCAGCTTGTCCATGGCTTACTCTGGGGCCAACGTCCTGACTTTC.

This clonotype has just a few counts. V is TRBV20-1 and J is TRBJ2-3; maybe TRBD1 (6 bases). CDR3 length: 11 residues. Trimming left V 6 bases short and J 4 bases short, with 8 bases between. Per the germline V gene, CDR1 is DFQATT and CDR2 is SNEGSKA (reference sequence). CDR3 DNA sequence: TGCAGTGCCCACAGGGCAGATACGCAGTATTTT. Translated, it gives CSAHRADTQYF.

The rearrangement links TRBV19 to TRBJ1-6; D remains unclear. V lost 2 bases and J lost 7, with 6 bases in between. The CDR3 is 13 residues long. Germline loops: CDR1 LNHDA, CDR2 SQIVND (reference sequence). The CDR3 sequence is CASSIYPNSPLHF. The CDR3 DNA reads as TGTGCCAGTAGTATATACCCAAATTCACCCCTCCACTTT.

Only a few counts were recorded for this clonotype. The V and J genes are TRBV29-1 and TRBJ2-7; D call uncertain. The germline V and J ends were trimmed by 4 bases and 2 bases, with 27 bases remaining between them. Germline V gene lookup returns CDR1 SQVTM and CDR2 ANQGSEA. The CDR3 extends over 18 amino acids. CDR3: CSVVRMGESSVATYEQYF. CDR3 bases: TGCAGCGTTGTTAGGATGGGTGAGAGCTCTGTGGCAACCTACGAGCAGTACTTC.

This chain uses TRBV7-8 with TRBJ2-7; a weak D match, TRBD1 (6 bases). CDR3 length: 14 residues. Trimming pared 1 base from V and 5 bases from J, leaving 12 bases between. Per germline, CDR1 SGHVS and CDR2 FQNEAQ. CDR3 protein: CASSLGTGLHEQYF. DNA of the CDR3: TGTGCCAGCAGCTTAGGAACAGGGCTGCACGAGCAGTACTTC.

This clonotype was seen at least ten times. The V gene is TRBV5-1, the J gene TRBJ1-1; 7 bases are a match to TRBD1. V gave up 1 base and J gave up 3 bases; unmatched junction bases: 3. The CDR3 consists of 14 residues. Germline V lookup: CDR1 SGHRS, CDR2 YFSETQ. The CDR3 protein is CASSLTGADTEAFF. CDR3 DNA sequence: TGCGCCAGCAGCTTGACAGGGGCGGACACTGAAGCTTTCTTT.

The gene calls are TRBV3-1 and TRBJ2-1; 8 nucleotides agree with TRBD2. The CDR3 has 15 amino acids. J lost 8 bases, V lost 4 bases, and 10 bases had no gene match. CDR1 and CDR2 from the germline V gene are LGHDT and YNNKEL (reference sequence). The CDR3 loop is CASSPGSGGGYEQFF. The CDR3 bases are TGTGCCAGCAGCCCTGGGAGCGGGGGAGGGTATGAGCAGTTCTTC.

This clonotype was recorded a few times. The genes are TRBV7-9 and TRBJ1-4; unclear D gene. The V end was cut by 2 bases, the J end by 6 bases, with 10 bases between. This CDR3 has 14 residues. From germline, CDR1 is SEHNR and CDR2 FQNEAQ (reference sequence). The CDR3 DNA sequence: TGTGCCAGCAGCTTAAGGAACGAGGATGAAAAACTGTTTTTT. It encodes CASSLRNEDEKLFF.

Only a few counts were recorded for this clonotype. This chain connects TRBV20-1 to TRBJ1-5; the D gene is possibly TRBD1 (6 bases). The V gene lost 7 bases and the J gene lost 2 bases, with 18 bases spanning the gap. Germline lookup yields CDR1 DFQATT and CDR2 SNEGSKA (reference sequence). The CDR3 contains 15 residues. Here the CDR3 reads CSVNAGARGNQPQHF. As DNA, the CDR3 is TGCAGTGTAAACGCGGGGGCGAGAGGCAATCAGCCCCAGCATTTT.

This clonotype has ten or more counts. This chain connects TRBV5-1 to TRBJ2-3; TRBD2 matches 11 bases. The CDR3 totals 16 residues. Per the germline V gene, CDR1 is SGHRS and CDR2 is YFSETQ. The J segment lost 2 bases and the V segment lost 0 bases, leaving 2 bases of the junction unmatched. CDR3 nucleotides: TGCGCCAGCAGCTTGGGACTAGCGGGGAACACAGATACGCAGTATTTT. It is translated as CASSLGLAGNTDTQYF.

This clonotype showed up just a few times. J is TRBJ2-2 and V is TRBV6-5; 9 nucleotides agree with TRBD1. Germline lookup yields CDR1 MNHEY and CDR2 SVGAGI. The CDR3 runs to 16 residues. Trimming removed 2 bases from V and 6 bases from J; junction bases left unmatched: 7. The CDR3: CASSYPPGQGSGELFF. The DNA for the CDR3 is TGTGCCAGCAGTTACCCCCCGGGACAGGGTTCCGGGGAGCTGTTTTTT.

CDR3 loop: CASSQELGGWYNEQFF. The CDR3 region has the DNA TGTGCCAGCAGCCAAGAGTTGGGGGGCTGGTACAATGAGCAGTTCTTC. V and J are TRBV3-1 and TRBJ2-1; D possibly uses TRBD1 or TRBD2 (6 bases each). The ends were cut back, 0 bases at V and 4 bases at J, with 13 bases in the middle. CDR3 size: 16 residues. The V gene's germline CDR1 is LGHDT and CDR2 YNNKEL (reference sequence).

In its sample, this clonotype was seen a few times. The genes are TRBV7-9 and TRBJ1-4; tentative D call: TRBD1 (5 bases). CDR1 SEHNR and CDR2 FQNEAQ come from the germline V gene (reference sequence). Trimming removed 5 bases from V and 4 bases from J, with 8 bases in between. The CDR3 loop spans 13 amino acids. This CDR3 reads CASSKGLNEKLFF. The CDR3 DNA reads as TGTGCCAGCAGCAAGGGACTTAATGAAAAACTGTTTTTT.

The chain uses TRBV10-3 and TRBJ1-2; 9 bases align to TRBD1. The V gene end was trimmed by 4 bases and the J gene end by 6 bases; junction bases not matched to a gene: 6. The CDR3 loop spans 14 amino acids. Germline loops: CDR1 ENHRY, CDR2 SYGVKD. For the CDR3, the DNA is TGTGCCATCAGTGTCCGAGGACAGGGGAATGGCTACACCTTC. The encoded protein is CAISVRGQGNGYTF.

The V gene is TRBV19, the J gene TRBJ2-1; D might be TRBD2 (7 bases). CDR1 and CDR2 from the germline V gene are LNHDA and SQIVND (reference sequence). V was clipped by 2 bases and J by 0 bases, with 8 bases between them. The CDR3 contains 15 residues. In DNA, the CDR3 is TGTGCCAGTAGTATACGGGGGGCCTCCTACAATGAGCAGTTCTTC. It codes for CASSIRGASYNEQFF.

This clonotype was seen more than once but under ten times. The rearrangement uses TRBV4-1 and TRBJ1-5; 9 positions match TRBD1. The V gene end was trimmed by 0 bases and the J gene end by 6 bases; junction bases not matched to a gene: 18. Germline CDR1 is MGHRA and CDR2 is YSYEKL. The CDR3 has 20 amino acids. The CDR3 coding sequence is TGCGCCAGCAGCCAAGAAAGAGGCGCATTGGACAGGGGCCTTCGTCAGCCCCAGCATTTT. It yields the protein CASSQERGALDRGLRQPQHF.

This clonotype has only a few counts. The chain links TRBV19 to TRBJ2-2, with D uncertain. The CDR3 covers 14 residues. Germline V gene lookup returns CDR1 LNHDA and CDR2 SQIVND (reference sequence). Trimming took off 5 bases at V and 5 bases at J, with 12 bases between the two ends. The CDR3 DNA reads TGTGCCAGTAGTGAGTCCGGCCAAACCGGGGAGCTGTTTTTT. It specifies CASSESGQTGELFF.

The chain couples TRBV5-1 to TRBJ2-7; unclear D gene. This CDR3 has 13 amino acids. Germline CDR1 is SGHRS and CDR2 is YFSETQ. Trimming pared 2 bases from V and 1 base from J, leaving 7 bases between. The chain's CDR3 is CASSFGESYEQYF. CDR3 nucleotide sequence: TGCGCCAGCAGCTTTGGGGAATCCTACGAGCAGTACTTC.

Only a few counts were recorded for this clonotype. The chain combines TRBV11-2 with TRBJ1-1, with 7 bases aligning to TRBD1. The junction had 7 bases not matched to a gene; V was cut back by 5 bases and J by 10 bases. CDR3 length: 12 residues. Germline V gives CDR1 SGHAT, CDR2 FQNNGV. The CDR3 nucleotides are TGTGCCAGCAGCCGAGACAGGGAGCGAGCTTTCTTT. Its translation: CASSRDRERAFF.

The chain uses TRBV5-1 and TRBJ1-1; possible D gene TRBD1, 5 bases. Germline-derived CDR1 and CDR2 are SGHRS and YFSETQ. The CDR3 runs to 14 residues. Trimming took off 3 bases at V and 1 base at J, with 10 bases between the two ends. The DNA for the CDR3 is TGCGCCAGCAGCTCCAGGGTTAGGAACACTGAAGCTTTCTTT. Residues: CASSSRVRNTEAFF.

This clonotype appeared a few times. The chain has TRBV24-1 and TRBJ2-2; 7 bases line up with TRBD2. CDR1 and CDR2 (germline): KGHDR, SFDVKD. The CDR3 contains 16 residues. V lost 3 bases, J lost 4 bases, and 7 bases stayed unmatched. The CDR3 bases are TGTGCCACCAGTGATCCTCAGGGACTAACCACCGGGGAGCTGTTTTTT. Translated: CATSDPQGLTTGELFF.

In DNA, the CDR3 is TGTGCCAGCAGGCCTGGGCGGCTAGCGGCGGTATCTGATACGCAGTATTTT. It specifies CASRPGRLAAVSDTQYF. This rearrangement joins TRBV11-2 to TRBJ2-3, with TRBD2 matching 7 bases. The CDR3 consists of 17 residues. The germline V gene has CDR1 SGHAT and CDR2 FQNNGV. Trimming removed 6 bases from V and 6 bases from J; junction bases left unmatched: 18.

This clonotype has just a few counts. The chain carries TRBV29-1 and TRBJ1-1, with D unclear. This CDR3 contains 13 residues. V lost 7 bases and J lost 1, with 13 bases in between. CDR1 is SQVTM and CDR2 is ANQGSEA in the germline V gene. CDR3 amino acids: CSATRARNTEAFF. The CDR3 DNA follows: TGCAGCGCCACAAGGGCCAGGAACACTGAAGCTTTCTTT.